Listed below are T cell receptor beta chains from one sample, sequenced in a study of blood T cells in healthy people across ages. MiXCR was run by TCRdb on the 5' RACE reads, yielding one entry per CDR3 protein. The data hold some 890,000 distinct CDR3 sequences, with roughly 28% observed a single time. This sample was also put to use in a study of T cells of mothers and their children.

The sequencing sample was made of blood. Receptors originate from a woman between 40 and 55 years old in good health. The CDR3 runs from the conserved cysteine through the conserved F or W. Fields, in order: CDR3 protein, CDR3 DNA, V gene, J gene, CDR3 length, D gene, clone size. The D gene is left open where the match is weak. Clone size is shown for a subset of rows, as once, few, many or a class of expanded clone.

CDR3aa: CSAREPPPETQYF; CDR3nt: TGCAGTGCTAGAGAGCCGCCCCCGGAGACCCAGTACTTC; v_gene: TRBV20-1; j_gene: TRBJ2-5; len: 13; d_gene: -; abundance: many
CDR3aa: CASSKDVRGSDTQYF; CDR3nt: TGTGCCAGCAGCAAGGACGTAAGGGGGTCAGATACGCAGTATTTT; v_gene: TRBV7-2; j_gene: TRBJ2-3; len: 15; d_gene: -; abundance: -
CDR3aa: CASSYQGTGAVIPYGYTF; CDR3nt: TGTGCCAGCAGTTACCAAGGGACAGGGGCGGTTATACCCTATGGCTACACCTTC; v_gene: TRBV6-5; j_gene: TRBJ1-2; len: 18; d_gene: TRBD1; abundance: many
CDR3aa: CATRDGFQGQYF; CDR3nt: TGTGCCACCCGAGACGGATTTCAAGGGCAGTACTTC; v_gene: TRBV24-1; j_gene: TRBJ2-7; len: 12; d_gene: -; abundance: many
CDR3aa: CASSSTDRAPSYEQYF; CDR3nt: TGTGCCAGCAGTTCCACCGACAGGGCCCCGTCCTACGAGCAGTACTTC; v_gene: TRBV5-5; j_gene: TRBJ2-7; len: 16; d_gene: TRBD1; abundance: -
CDR3aa: CSVDGVGGHTDTQYF; CDR3nt: TGCAGCGTTGATGGAGTCGGGGGGCACACAGATACGCAGTATTTT; v_gene: TRBV29-1; j_gene: TRBJ2-3; len: 15; d_gene: -; abundance: -
CDR3aa: CASSLPAYLFDRGGETQYF; CDR3nt: TGTGCCAGCAGCTTACCAGCATACCTCTTCGACAGGGGGGGAGAGACCCAGTACTTC; v_gene: TRBV7-9; j_gene: TRBJ2-5; len: 19; d_gene: TRBD1; abundance: many
CDR3aa: CASSASSGTDYGYTF; CDR3nt: TGTGCCAGCAGTGCTTCTTCCGGGACAGACTATGGCTACACCTTC; v_gene: TRBV28; j_gene: TRBJ1-2; len: 15; d_gene: TRBD1; abundance: -
CDR3aa: CASSTPDSRNQPQHF; CDR3nt: TGTGCCAGCAGTACCCCCGACAGTCGAAATCAGCCCCAGCATTTT; v_gene: TRBV6-1; j_gene: TRBJ1-5; len: 15; d_gene: -; abundance: few
CDR3aa: CSARGLSSYNGQFF; CDR3nt: TGCAGTGCTCGAGGGCTGAGCTCCTACAATGGGCAGTTCTTC; v_gene: TRBV20-1; j_gene: TRBJ2-1; len: 14; d_gene: -; abundance: once
CDR3aa: CASSQMMGSGGYTF; CDR3nt: TGTGCCAGCAGCCAGATGATGGGTTCGGGGGGCTACACCTTC; v_gene: TRBV4-2; j_gene: TRBJ1-2; len: 14; d_gene: -; abundance: -
CDR3aa: CASSPPLYGGEQYF; CDR3nt: TGTGCCAGCTCACCCCCCCTCTATGGGGGCGAGCAGTACTTC; v_gene: TRBV18; j_gene: TRBJ2-7; len: 14; d_gene: -; abundance: many
CDR3aa: CAGTKDRLAGDNEQFF; CDR3nt: TGTGCCGGCACCAAAGATCGGCTAGCGGGGGACAATGAGCAGTTCTTC; v_gene: TRBV9; j_gene: TRBJ2-1; len: 16; d_gene: TRBD2; abundance: -
CDR3aa: CASRRAGTGRSGANVLTF; CDR3nt: TGTGCCAGCAGACGAGCCGGGACAGGGCGCTCTGGGGCCAACGTCCTGACTTTC; v_gene: TRBV6-1; j_gene: TRBJ2-6; len: 18; d_gene: TRBD1; abundance: many
CDR3aa: CASSLIGGRTGADTQYF; CDR3nt: TGTGCCAGCAGTCTCATCGGGGGGCGCACGGGTGCAGATACGCAGTATTTT; v_gene: TRBV7-8; j_gene: TRBJ2-3; len: 17; d_gene: -; abundance: few
CDR3aa: CASSGGTAEQYF; CDR3nt: TGTGCCAGCAGTGGGGGGACAGCCGAGCAGTACTTC; v_gene: TRBV12-3/TRBV12-4; j_gene: TRBJ2-7; len: 12; d_gene: -; abundance: many
CDR3aa: CATLAAVNYGYTF; CDR3nt: TGTGCCACTCTGGCAGCCGTTAACTATGGCTACACCTTC; v_gene: TRBV28; j_gene: TRBJ1-2; len: 13; d_gene: -; abundance: -
CDR3aa: CASSLSGKPSEQYF; CDR3nt: TGTGCCAGCAGCTTGTCGGGAAAGCCTTCCGAGCAGTACTTC; v_gene: TRBV5-4; j_gene: TRBJ2-7; len: 14; d_gene: -; abundance: -
CDR3aa: CASSLGAGGLFAGELFF; CDR3nt: TGTGCCAGCAGCTTAGGCGCAGGGGGATTGTTTGCCGGGGAGCTGTTTTTT; v_gene: TRBV11-2; j_gene: TRBJ2-2; len: 17; d_gene: TRBD1; abundance: -
CDR3aa: CASSPRTTVGETQYF; CDR3nt: TGTGCCAGCAGCCCTAGGACTACCGTAGGAGAGACCCAGTACTTC; v_gene: TRBV3-1; j_gene: TRBJ2-5; len: 15; d_gene: -; abundance: -
CDR3aa: CAAAWSNTGELFF; CDR3nt: TGTGCAGCAGCGTGGTCGAACACCGGGGAGCTGTTTTTT; v_gene: TRBV7-9; j_gene: TRBJ2-2; len: 13; d_gene: -; abundance: -
CDR3aa: CASSRSGMSYEQYF; CDR3nt: TGTGCCAGCAGCCGGTCAGGGATGAGCTACGAGCAGTACTTC; v_gene: TRBV7-8; j_gene: TRBJ2-7; len: 14; d_gene: -; abundance: many
CDR3aa: CSARPSRGGVYEQYF; CDR3nt: TGCAGTGCTAGGCCCAGTCGAGGGGGGGTCTACGAGCAGTACTTC; v_gene: TRBV20-1; j_gene: TRBJ2-7; len: 15; d_gene: -; abundance: many
CDR3aa: CASSNHLKRSGANVLTF; CDR3nt: TGTGCCAGCAGTAACCATCTCAAGCGTTCTGGGGCCAACGTCCTGACTTTC; v_gene: TRBV6-2/TRBV6-3; j_gene: TRBJ2-6; len: 17; d_gene: -; abundance: many
CDR3aa: CASSYDTATQETQYF; CDR3nt: TGTGCCAGCAGTTACGATACGGCGACCCAAGAGACCCAGTACTTC; v_gene: TRBV6-5; j_gene: TRBJ2-5; len: 15; d_gene: -; abundance: many
CDR3aa: CASSPIQGTGTGDRNEQFF; CDR3nt: TGTGCCAGCAGCCCGATTCAAGGCACCGGGACAGGGGATAGGAATGAGCAGTTCTTC; v_gene: TRBV7-8; j_gene: TRBJ2-1; len: 19; d_gene: TRBD1; abundance: -
CDR3aa: CSARIGGLNTEAFF; CDR3nt: TGCAGTGCTAGAATCGGGGGGCTGAACACTGAAGCTTTCTTT; v_gene: TRBV20-1; j_gene: TRBJ1-1; len: 14; d_gene: -; abundance: -
CDR3aa: CASSAEVGLARNGQFF; CDR3nt: TGTGCCAGCAGCGCTGAGGTGGGACTAGCACGCAATGGGCAGTTCTTC; v_gene: TRBV9; j_gene: TRBJ2-1; len: 16; d_gene: TRBD2; abundance: -
CDR3aa: CASSYRGANTEAFF; CDR3nt: TGTGCCAGCAGTTATCGGGGTGCGAACACTGAAGCTTTCTTT; v_gene: TRBV28; j_gene: TRBJ1-1; len: 14; d_gene: -; abundance: -